The 20 T cell receptor beta chains below all came from one sample that was sequenced in a study of OX40 agonist ivuxolimab in advanced cancers. The repertoire was sequenced with immunoSEQ multiplex PCR; TCRdb's copy has only in-frame clones and lacks some. This sample has around 67,000 clones, with 70% to 90% found just once. Source: CD4+ or CD8+ T cells sorted from blood, taken in a trial of the OX40 agonist ivuxolimab. These receptors were collected from an adult with an advanced solid tumor such as melanoma, head and neck, liver or kidney cancer.

This clone was recorded at least ten times. The chain has TRBV5-1 and TRBJ2-7; 7 positions agree with TRBD2. The trim removed 0 bases at V and 4 bases at J, leaving 7 bases unmatched. The CDR3 covers 15 residues. The germline V gene encodes CDR1 SGHRS and CDR2 YFSETQ. This chain's CDR3 is CASSLEQRGGYEQYF. The CDR3 DNA reads as TGCGCCAGCAGCTTGGAACAGCGGGGAGGTTACGAGCAGTACTTC. The variable domain in full, completed from reference TRBV5-1 and TRBJ2-7, reads KAGVTQTPRYLIKTRGQQVTLSCSPISGHRSVSWYQQTPGQGLQFLFEYFSETQRNKGNFPGRFSGRQFSNSRSEMNVSTLELGDSALYLCASSLEQRGGYEQYFGPGTRLTVT.

CDR3 region: CASSQDRATSGSAGELFF. The CDR3 bases are TGCGCCAGCAGCCAAGATCGAGCGACTAGCGGGAGTGCCGGGGAGCTGTTTTTT. This sequence joins TRBV4-1 and TRBJ2-2; TRBD2 matches at 12 bases. The CDR3 is 18 residues long. Losses at the gene ends were 0 bases for V and 6 bases for J; bases not matched to a gene: 8. Germline V gives CDR1 MGHRA, CDR2 YSYEKL.

The J gene is TRBJ2-3, the V gene TRBV19; D uncertain. V lost 6 bases, J lost 4 bases, and 14 bases lay in between. Germline-derived CDR1 and CDR2 are LNHDA and SQIVND (reference sequence). The CDR3 length is 14 residues. The CDR3 nucleotides read TGTGCCAGTAGCGGGTCCATTCCCCCAGATACGCAGTATTTT. The encoded protein is CASSGSIPPDTQYF.

The genes are TRBV6-5 and TRBJ1-1; no reliable D call. Trimming stripped 4 bases from V and 6 bases from J, with 12 bases between. CDR1 is MNHEY, CDR2 SVGAGI, per germline. The CDR3 runs to 13 residues. The CDR3 loop is CASSLNRRAEAFF. The DNA for the CDR3 is TGTGCCAGCAGTTTAAACCGACGGGCTGAAGCTTTCTTT.

The chain carries TRBV18 and TRBJ2-7, with 9 bases identical to TRBD1. The J segment lost 2 bases and the V segment lost 3 bases, leaving 5 bases of the junction unmatched. The CDR3 length is 15 residues. Germline V gene sequence: CDR1 KGHSH, CDR2 LQKENI. The DNA for the CDR3 is TGTGCCAGCTCACCCTCTGGACAGGGGACCTACGAGCAGTACTTC. Encoded protein: CASSPSGQGTYEQYF.

V gene TRBV7-2 combines with J gene TRBJ2-1, with 13 bases identical to TRBD2. CDR3 length equals 15 residues. In germline, CDR1 is SGHTA, CDR2 FQGNSA. V lost 6 bases, J lost 5 bases, and 4 bases stayed unmatched. The CDR3 sequence: CASREGLAGNNEQFF. The CDR3 DNA is TGTGCCAGCAGAGAGGGACTAGCGGGGAACAATGAGCAGTTCTTC.

The V gene is TRBV5-1, the J gene TRBJ2-1; possibly TRBD1 or TRBD2 for D (5 bases each). The V end was cut by 4 bases, the J end by 12 bases, with 26 bases between. Per the germline V gene, CDR1 is SGHRS and CDR2 is YFSETQ. The CDR3 has 16 amino acids. CDR3 loop: CASSPQGRGREHGQFF. CDR3 nucleotide sequence: TGCGCCAGCAGCCCCCAGGGTCGGGGAAGAGAGCATGGGCAGTTCTTC. Variable domain in full (rest from reference TRBV5-1 and TRBJ2-1): KAGVTQTPRYLIKTRGQQVTLSCSPISGHRSVSWYQQTPGQGLQFLFEYFSETQRNKGNFPGRFSGRQFSNSRSEMNVSTLELGDSALYLCASSPQGRGREHGQFFGPGTRLTVL.

The J gene is TRBJ2-5, the V gene TRBV13; tentatively, D is TRBD1 (5 bases). The J call is doubtful: the DNA matches TRBJ2-7 better. Germline V lookup: CDR1 PRHDT, CDR2 FYEKMQ (reference sequence). The CDR3 has 16 amino acids. The CDR3 loop reads CASSLGPRQISYEQYF. The CDR3 nucleotides are TGTGCCAGCAGCTTAGGCCCGAGACAGATCTCCTACGAGCAGTACTTC.

The chain employs TRBV5-5 and TRBJ2-3; TRBD2 matches 13 bases. J was trimmed by 1 base and V by 6 bases; bases with no gene match: 11. The CDR3 length is 18 residues. The germline V gene has CDR1 SGHKS and CDR2 YYEKEE (reference sequence). The CDR3 DNA is TGTGCCAGCACCGGGGGGCCCGGACTAGCGGGGGGCACAGATACGCAGTATTTT. Its protein product is CASTGGPGLAGGTDTQYF. Full variable domain (missing parts from reference TRBV5-5 and TRBJ2-3): DAGVTQSPTHLIKTRGQQVTLRCSPISGHKSVSWYQQVLGQGPQFIFQYYEKEERGRGNFPDRFSARQFPNYSSELNVNALLLGDSALYLCASTGGPGLAGGTDTQYFGPGTRLTVL.

This clone showed up just a few times. The chain recombines TRBV29-1 with TRBJ1-5; 8 bases fit TRBD1. Germline V gene data show CDR1 as SQVTM and CDR2 as ANQGSEA. This CDR3 comprises 13 residues. V shed 4 bases and J 6 bases; nucleotides not matched to a gene: 5. CDR3: CSVAGGFGQPQHF. For the CDR3, the DNA is TGCAGCGTTGCAGGGGGCTTCGGTCAGCCCCAGCATTTT.

The chain's CDR3 is CASSPGPAGAEPQHF. The CDR3 coding sequence is TGTGCCAGCAGCCCGGGCCCGGCAGGGGCAGAGCCCCAGCATTTT. The J gene is TRBJ1-5, the V gene TRBV27, with D possibly TRBD1 on 6 matching bases. The V and J ends lost 6 bases and 8 bases respectively, with 20 bases between them. CDR1 is MNHEY and CDR2 is SMNVEV in the germline V gene (reference sequence). CDR3 length: 15 residues.

The chain has TRBV5-6 and TRBJ2-2; D is unresolved. V was shortened by 1 base and J by 1 base, with 8 bases between the two germline ends. This CDR3 has 15 residues. The germline gives CDR1 SGHDT, CDR2 YYEEEE. Here the CDR3 reads CASSLNRLNTGELFF. CDR3 bases: TGTGCCAGCAGCTTGAATAGGTTGAACACCGGGGAGCTGTTTTTT.

The gene calls are TRBV5-1 and TRBJ2-2; the D gene is possibly TRBD2 (7 bases). The V gene lost 4 bases and the J gene lost 3 bases, with 16 bases spanning the gap. Looked up from germline, CDR1 is SGHRS and CDR2 is YFSETQ. The CDR3 contains 16 residues. The CDR3 coding sequence is TGCGCCAGCAGCGGTGGTCGGGGGGCTTACACCGGGGAGCTGTTTTTT. Protein product: CASSGGRGAYTGELFF.

The gene calls are TRBV7-8 and TRBJ2-7, with D tentatively TRBD2 (5 bases). CDR1 and CDR2 (germline): SGHVS, FQNEAQ. CDR3 length: 12 amino acids. Trimming removed 4 bases from V and 7 bases from J, with 11 bases in between. The CDR3: CASSSYRTEQYF. The CDR3 bases are TGTGCCAGCAGCTCGTATAGGACTGAGCAGTACTTC.

About this clone itself: The sample contains more than one DNA sequence encoding this CDR3. The genes are TRBV6-1 and TRBJ1-1; D remains ambiguous. The CDR3 covers 12 residues. The V gene lost 4 bases and the J gene lost 5 bases, with 8 bases spanning the gap. The V gene's germline CDR1 is MNHNS and CDR2 SASEGT. As DNA, the CDR3 is TGTGCCAGCAGTGTTTCCGGGACTGAAGCTTTCTTT. Translated, it gives CASSVSGTEAFF.

This sequence joins TRBV30 and TRBJ2-3; D is tentatively TRBD1 or TRBD2 (6 bases each). The V end lost 2 bases, the J end lost 2 bases, and 17 bases lay between the germline ends. Germline V gene sequence: CDR1 GTSNPN, CDR2 SVGIG (reference sequence). The length of the CDR3 is 16 residues. The CDR3 loop reads CAWSTRGADFTDTQYF. The CDR3 DNA is TGTGCCTGGAGTACGAGGGGGGCCGACTTCACAGATACGCAGTATTTT.

The V gene is TRBV7-9, the J gene TRBJ2-1; D possibly corresponds to TRBD1 (6 bases). With 5 bases removed from V and 8 bases from J, the gap between germline ends came to 16 bases. The CDR3 is 14 amino acids. The germline gives CDR1 SEHNR, CDR2 FQNEAQ (reference sequence). The CDR3 region has the DNA TGTGCCAGCAGCCTCAGGGGCAGCGTCGATGAGCAGTTCTTC. This codes for CASSLRGSVDEQFF. The full variable domain, in which reference TRBV7-9 and TRBJ2-1 provide the parts outside the CDR3, is DTGVSQNPRHKITKRGQNVTFRCDPISEHNRLYWYRQTLGQGPEFLTYFQNEAQLEKSRLLSDRFSAERPKGSFSTLEIQRTEQGDSAMYLCASSLRGSVDEQFFGPGTRLTVL.

V is TRBV6-6 and J is TRBJ2-7, with a tentative D call TRBD1 (8 bases). CDR3 length: 15 amino acids. Germline V gene lookup returns CDR1 MNHNY and CDR2 SVGAGI (reference sequence). Trimming took 6 bases from V and 4 from J, leaving 19 bases between them. CDR3 in DNA: TGTGCCAGCAGGGAAGACAGGGGACTACTGTACGAGCAGTACTTC. Translation: CASREDRGLLYEQYF.

V and J are TRBV30 and TRBJ1-5; no firm D call. V shed 1 base and J shed 0 bases, with 7 bases lying between them. CDR3 length: 14 amino acids. Germline V gene lookup returns CDR1 GTSNPN and CDR2 SVGIG (reference sequence). CDR3 nucleotide sequence: TGTGCCTGGAGTGAAGGGAATAGCAATCAGCCCCAGCATTTT. Encoded protein: CAWSEGNSNQPQHF. Drawing the rest from reference TRBV30 and TRBJ1-5, the complete variable domain is SQTIHQWPATLVQPVGSPLSLECTVEGTSNPNLYWYRQAAGRGLQLLFYSVGIGQISSEVPQNLSASRPQDRQFILSSKKLLLSDSGFYLCAWSEGNSNQPQHFGDGTRLSIL.

The chain links TRBV11-2 to TRBJ1-2; weak D call: TRBD1 (5 bases). The V end was cut by 0 bases, the J end by 4 bases, with 12 bases between. This CDR3 has 15 residues. Germline-derived CDR1 and CDR2 are SGHAT and FQNNGV. CDR3 region: CASSLDRRDGYGYTF. The CDR3, as DNA: TGTGCCAGCAGCTTAGATCGCCGGGACGGCTATGGCTACACCTTC.